The clone carrying this T cell receptor (beta chain) has just one count. Its antigen is undetermined. The data derive from a study of OX40 agonist ivuxolimab in advanced cancers. Study at large: Hepatocellular carcinoma, melanoma, renal cell or head and neck cancer occurred in dose-escalation patients. The dose-escalation cohort was about 87% male, with a mean age of around 54 years, ranging about 23 to 90.

Study outcomes and limitations: Fewer expanded clones were found on average in CD4+ than in CD8+ T cells. The CD4+ and CD8+ T cells in the blood had expanded clonally by week 6 at 0.1 to 3.0 mg/kg.

The protocol was immunoSEQ multiplex PCR, while the TCRdb copy is restricted to in-frame clones and leaves out a portion. The sample lists tens of thousands of clones; more than 80% were seen once. Trimming removed 11 bases at V and 2 bases at J, with 15 bases between. Germline loops: CDR1 SNHLY, CDR2 FYNNEI. The CDR3 is 13 amino acids. This chain connects TRBV2 to TRBJ1-2; D is undetermined. The TCR comes from an adult with an advanced solid tumor such as melanoma, head and neck, liver or kidney cancer. Sample: CD4+ or CD8+ T cells sorted from blood, taken in a trial of the OX40 agonist ivuxolimab. The DNA for the CDR3 is TGTGCCGGCCGCGAAGGCCGAAACTATGGCTACACCTTC. It translates to CAGREGRNYGYTF.